Reported below is one T cell receptor (beta chain). The entry originates in a study of T-cell reconstitution after alpha-beta-depleted transplantation in children. Per the germline V gene, CDR1 is DFQATT and CDR2 is SNEGSKA (reference sequence). Trimming removed 3 bases at V and 6 bases at J, with 15 bases between. The CDR3 is 14 amino acids. Preparation of the TCRbeta library involved a method that used unique molecular identifiers. TCRdb reanalysed the PCR reads using MiXCR and keeps one entry per CDR3 protein. The sample lists 440,000 or so distinct CDR3 sequences; roughly 10% were seen once. The source was PBMCs from the stem cell graft donor, collected from the stem cell graft. This chain links TRBV20-1 with TRBJ1-5, with D perhaps TRBD1 (5 bases). This TCR derives from a human donor who donated a stem cell graft to a child with acute myeloid leukemia. This CDR3 is CSASRAPRGQPQHF. The CDR3 DNA sequence: TGCAGTGCTAGCAGGGCCCCCCGGGGTCAGCCCCAGCATTTT.